This TCR beta chain appears in the sequencing data of a study of technical replicates of blood from a few donors. Method: immunoSEQ multiplex PCR; TCRdb's copy keeps in-frame clones and lacks some. The data contain 53,000 or so clones, over 85% of them singletons. The germline CDR1 and CDR2 sequences are SGHRS and YFSETQ. V dropped 0 bases and J dropped 4 bases, with 7 bases sitting between them. CDR3 length: 13 amino acids. The chain is built from TRBV5-1 and TRBJ2-5; D may be TRBD2 (6 bases). The sequence was obtained from a human donor in good health. Some clones in this sample may be carry-over from other donors' samples. Sequenced material: PBMCs. The CDR3 is CASSLGAGETQYF. The CDR3 DNA reads as TGCGCCAGCAGCTTGGGAGCGGGAGAGACCCAGTACTTC.